Listed below are T cell receptor beta chains from one sample, sequenced in a study of blood T cell repertoires in COVID-19. Sequenced by immunoSEQ multiplex PCR; TCRdb stores in-frame clones only, minus some. The sample lists approximately 250,000 clones, 70% to 90% occurring once. The sample comprised peripheral blood. Receptor source: a woman aged 60-75 years with active or convalescent COVID-19. The CDR3 runs from the conserved cysteine through the conserved F or W. The D gene is left open where the match is weak. Expanded clones are given a class, and other clones once, few, many or no size at all.

d_call j_call v_call clone_size cdr3_nt cdr3_aa
. TRBJ1-1 TRBV27 . TGTGCCAGCAGTTTATCGGGGGCTGCCACTGAAGCTTTCTTT CASSLSGAATEAFF
TRBD2 TRBJ2-3 TRBV15 . TGTGCCACCAGCAGAACGCGGGGGGGCCTGGGAGATACGCAGTATTTT CATSRTRGGLGDTQYF
. TRBJ2-5 TRBV7-7 . TGTGCTAGCAGCTTGAGTTTCCAGGGGGGATCGGAGACCCAGTACTTC CASSLSFQGGSETQYF
TRBD1 TRBJ1-2 TRBV5-1 . TGCGCCAGCAGCTTGTTAGGGGGCGGTGCGGCTAACTATGGCTACACCTTC CASSLLGGGAANYGYTF
. TRBJ1-4 TRBV29-1 . TGCAGCTCCCCCCGCGGGCCGGACGTCACTAATGAAAAACTGTTTTTT CSSPRGPDVTNEKLFF
TRBD1 TRBJ1-1 TRBV5-6 . TGTGCCAGCAGCGTAAGACAGGGGGCGGGGAACACTGAAGCTTTCTTT CASSVRQGAGNTEAFF
. TRBJ2-7 TRBV27 . TGTGCCAGCAGTCCCCACGGTAAGAACTACGAGCAGTACTTC CASSPHGKNYEQYF
. TRBJ2-5 TRBV21-1 . TGTGCCAGCAAAACTAGCGGGCTACAAGAGACCCAGTACTTC CASKTSGLQETQYF
. TRBJ2-1 TRBV3-1/TRBV3-2 . TGTGCCAGCAGCCAACTGCGGGGAGCAGATGAGCAGTTCTTC CASSQLRGADEQFF
TRBD1 TRBJ2-3 TRBV7-8 . TGTGCCAGCAGCCGAGTAGGGACAGGGAGGATCGATACGCAGTATTTT CASSRVGTGRIDTQYF
TRBD2 TRBJ2-3 TRBV5-8 . TGTGCCAGCAGGGAGGCGGGAGGTGCATCCGATACGCAGTATTTT CASREAGGASDTQYF
TRBD1 TRBJ1-2 TRBV9 . TGTGCCAGCAGCGTAGGTGGGACAGAACAGGGGGCCTATTATGGCTACACCTTC CASSVGGTEQGAYYGYTF
TRBD1 TRBJ1-2 TRBV7-9 . TGTGCCAGCAGCTTTCGGGACAGGTGGGGCTATGGCTACACCTTC CASSFRDRWGYGYTF
. TRBJ2-2 TRBV6-4 . TGTGCCAGCAGTGACTCGAGGATCGGGGGCGGGGAGCTGTTTTTT CASSDSRIGGGELFF
TRBD1 TRBJ2-7 TRBV11-2 . TGTGCCAGCAGCTCCGGGACAGGGATCTACGAGCAGTACTTC CASSSGTGIYEQYF
. TRBJ2-3 TRBV19 . TGTGCCAGTTCCCTCCAGGGGTTGGATACGCAGTATTTT CASSLQGLDTQYF
TRBD1 TRBJ2-7 TRBV6-5 once TGTGCCAGCAGTTTCTCCGGGACAGGGGTCGAGCAGTACTTC CASSFSGTGVEQYF
. TRBJ2-7 TRBV29-1 . TGCAGCGCGGGACGGGCGGGGGAGCAGTACTTC CSAGRAGEQYF
TRBD1 TRBJ1-2 TRBV29-1 once TGCAGCGTTGCTGTGACAGGGGACTATGGCTACACCTTC CSVAVTGDYGYTF
. TRBJ1-5 TRBV15 once TGTGCCCCGGAATCCGGGGGATTGAGCAATCAGCCCCAGCATTTT CAPESGGLSNQPQHF
TRBD1 TRBJ2-1 TRBV29-1 . TGCAGCGCCCGGACAGGGAACTCCAATGAGCAGTTCTTC CSARTGNSNEQFF
TRBD2 TRBJ2-1 TRBV24-1 . TGTGCCACCAGTGATCCTAGATTATCTAGCGGGAGTTTCAATGAGCAGTTCTTC CATSDPRLSSGSFNEQFF
TRBD1 TRBJ2-1 TRBV5-1 . TGCGCCAGCAGCTTGGCGGGACAGGAGGACAATGAGCAGTTCTTC CASSLAGQEDNEQFF
TRBD1 TRBJ1-2 TRBV28 . TGTGCCAGCAGTTTCCGCTTAATCGGGACAGGGTACTATGGCTACACCTTC CASSFRLIGTGYYGYTF
TRBD1 TRBJ1-1 TRBV18 . TGTGCCAGCTCACCAGGGACAGGGTTTGAAGCTTTCTTT CASSPGTGFEAFF
. TRBJ2-7 TRBV11-3 . TGTGCCAGCAGCTTGTTAACAGCGGGTCCCTACGAGCAGTACTTC CASSLLTAGPYEQYF
TRBD2 TRBJ2-1 TRBV10-1 . TGCGCCAGCAGTGAGTCGGTGCTTCGGGGACTAGCGGGAGACAATGAGCAGTTCTTC CASSESVLRGLAGDNEQFF
. TRBJ1-2 TRBV29-1 . TGCAGCGTTGGCAGGGAGGATGGCTACACCTTC CSVGREDGYTF
. TRBJ1-2 TRBV6-5 . TGTGCCAGCAGTTACTCGGTTGCCAGTCTCTATGGCTACACCTTC CASSYSVASLYGYTF
. TRBJ2-3 TRBV6-5 . TGTGCCAGCAGGACCTCCGGGGGAGATACGCAGTATTTT CASRTSGGDTQYF
TRBD2 TRBJ2-3 TRBV7-9 few TGTGCCAGCAGCTTAGGCGGGGGGGCTACCGATACGCAGTATTTT CASSLGGGATDTQYF